These 11 T cell receptor beta chains were sequenced from one sample in a study of blood T cell repertoires in COVID-19 (dated by TCRdb to the early 2020s). To prepare the library, the immunoSEQ multiplex PCR assay was applied. TCRdb took this table from immuneACCESS and kept in-frame rearrangements with V and J called. Such tables lack part of the clones; where checked against another copy, unresolved V genes explain under half of the gap, and the rest is unexplained. The sample table holds roughly 49,000 clones, of which approximately 89% were seen once. The top ten clonotypes cover 4.5% to 6% of the sample. The sequencing sample was made of peripheral blood. These receptors all stem from a man aged 60-69 years with active COVID-19.

The chain uses TRBV3-1 (or the pseudogene TRBV3-2) and TRBJ2-1; TRBD2 might be the D (6 bases). V lost 4 bases and J 4 bases, leaving 17 bases between the germline ends. Per the germline V gene, CDR1 is LGHDT and CDR2 is YNNKEL (reference sequence). There are 16 residues in the CDR3. The CDR3 protein is CASSPRLGGSYNEQFF. The CDR3 region has the DNA TGTGCCAGCAGCCCGCGGCTTGGGGGGAGTTACAATGAGCAGTTCTTC.

The chain couples TRBV19 to TRBJ2-2, with TRBD2 matching 9 bases. Trimming at V came to 4 bases and at J to 4 bases, leaving 7 bases not matched to a gene. Germline V gene data show CDR1 as LNHDA and CDR2 as SQIVND (reference sequence). The CDR3 runs 16 residues. Here the CDR3 DNA reads TGTGCCAGTAGTAACCAAGCGGGAGGCTTCACCGGGGAGCTGTTTTTT. Amino acids: CASSNQAGGFTGELFF.

The gene calls are TRBV7-2 and TRBJ1-3; D is ambiguous. Germline V lookup: CDR1 SGHTA, CDR2 FQGNSA. Trimming pared 4 bases from V and 3 bases from J, leaving 16 bases between. This CDR3 has 16 residues. The CDR3, as DNA: TGTGCCAGCAGCTCCCCCAAGCGGGCCGTTGGAAACACCATATATTTT. Translating it yields CASSSPKRAVGNTIYF. Using reference TRBV7-2 and TRBJ1-3 for the parts outside the CDR3, the full variable domain is GAGVSQSPSNKVTEKGKDVELRCDPISGHTALYWYRQSLGQGLEFLIYFQGNSAPDKSGLPSDRFSAERTGGSVSTLTIQRTQQEDSAVYLCASSSPKRAVGNTIYFGEGSWLTVV.

The chain recombines TRBV11-2 with TRBJ2-7; D remains ambiguous. The CDR3 contains 12 residues. Trimming took 5 bases from V and 4 from J, leaving 9 bases between them. Looked up from germline, CDR1 is SGHAT and CDR2 is FQNNGV. The CDR3 is CASSQTDYEQYF. CDR3 bases: TGTGCCAGCAGCCAAACAGATTACGAGCAGTACTTC.

This clone was seen a handful of times. V gene TRBV10-3 combines with J gene TRBJ1-5; tentatively, D is TRBD1 (6 bases). V was trimmed by 8 bases and J by 6 bases, leaving 11 bases between them. The length of the CDR3 is 12 residues. Germline V gene data show CDR1 as ENHRY and CDR2 as SYGVKD. Here the CDR3 reads CAIGRGSQPQHF. CDR3 sequence (DNA): TGTGCCATCGGGAGGGGGTCTCAGCCCCAGCATTTT.

The rearrangement joins TRBV3-1 (or the pseudogene TRBV3-2) to TRBJ2-5, with no clear D. The CDR3 totals 14 residues. Per the germline V gene, CDR1 is LGHDT and CDR2 is YNNKEL (reference sequence). Trimming shortened V by 1 base and J by 0 bases, and 6 bases separated the two germline ends. CDR3 residues: CASSQVANQETQYF. The CDR3 nucleotides are TGTGCCAGCAGCCAAGTAGCAAACCAAGAGACCCAGTACTTC.

The chain employs TRBV21-1 and TRBJ2-7; TRBD1, as called in the table, went unchecked against the DNA. TRBV21-1 is described as a pseudogene. This CDR3 has 15 residues. The CDR3 sequence: CASSKGDRVSYEQYF. The CDR3 DNA is TGTGCCAGCAGCAAAGGGGACAGGGTCTCCTACGAGCAGTACTTC.

The V gene is TRBV19, the J gene TRBJ1-1, with 8 bases aligning to TRBD1. CDR1 is LNHDA and CDR2 is SQIVND in the germline V gene (reference sequence). This CDR3 has 14 amino acids. V was clipped by 8 bases and J by 3 bases; unmatched bases: 8. This CDR3 is CASQPQDRDTEAFF. In DNA form, the CDR3 reads TGTGCCAGTCAACCCCAGGACAGGGACACTGAAGCTTTCTTT. The full variable domain, rest sourced from reference TRBV19 and TRBJ1-1, is DGGITQSPKYLFRKEGQNVTLSCEQNLNHDAMYWYRQDPGQGLRLIYYSQIVNDFQKGDIAEGYSVSREKKESFPLTVTSAQKNPTAFYLCASQPQDRDTEAFFGQGTRLTVV.

This rearrangement joins TRBV5-1 to TRBJ2-1; D may be TRBD1 (6 bases). Trimming removed 4 bases at V and 0 bases at J, with 11 bases between. Germline lookup yields CDR1 SGHRS and CDR2 YFSETQ. The CDR3 sequence is 15 residues long. The chain's CDR3 is CASSLGHRSYNEQFF. Written as DNA, the CDR3 is TGCGCCAGCAGCCTGGGACACCGCTCCTACAATGAGCAGTTCTTC.

The V call is TRBV30, the J call TRBJ2-3; 7 nucleotides match TRBD2. V lost 1 base to trimming and J lost 6 bases; unmatched junction nucleotides: 7. The CDR3 extends over 14 amino acids. Germline values: CDR1 GTSNPN, CDR2 SVGIG (reference sequence). The DNA of the CDR3 is TGTGCCTGGAGTGAACGGACTAGTAGCGATACGCAGTATTTT. Protein sequence: CAWSERTSSDTQYF.

The V and J genes are TRBV5-6 and TRBJ2-1; D unclear. The CDR3 is 12 residues long. Trimming removed 1 base from V and 8 bases from J, with 7 bases in between. Germline V gives CDR1 SGHDT, CDR2 YYEEEE. CDR3 protein: CASSLRSDEQFF. In DNA form, the CDR3 reads TGTGCCAGCAGCTTGCGCAGCGATGAGCAGTTCTTC. Variable domain in full (rest from reference TRBV5-6 and TRBJ2-1): DAGVTQSPTHLIKTRGQQVTLRCSPKSGHDTVSWYQQALGQGPQFIFQYYEEEERQRGNFPDRFSGHQFPNYSSELNVNALLLGDSALYLCASSLRSDEQFFGPGTRLTVL.